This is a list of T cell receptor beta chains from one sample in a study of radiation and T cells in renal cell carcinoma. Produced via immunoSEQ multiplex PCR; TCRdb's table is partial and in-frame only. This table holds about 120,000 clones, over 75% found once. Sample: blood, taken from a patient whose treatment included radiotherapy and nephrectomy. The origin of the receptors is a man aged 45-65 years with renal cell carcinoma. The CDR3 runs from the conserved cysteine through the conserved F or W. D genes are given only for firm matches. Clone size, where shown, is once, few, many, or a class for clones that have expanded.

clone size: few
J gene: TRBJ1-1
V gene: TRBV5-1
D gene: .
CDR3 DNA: TGCGCCAGCAGCTTGGGTTGGGGTGAGGACACTGAAGCTTTCTTT
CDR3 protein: CASSLGWGEDTEAFF

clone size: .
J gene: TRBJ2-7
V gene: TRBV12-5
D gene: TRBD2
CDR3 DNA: TGTGCTAGTGGGCTAGCGGACTCCTACGAGCAGTACTTC
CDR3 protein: CASGLADSYEQYF

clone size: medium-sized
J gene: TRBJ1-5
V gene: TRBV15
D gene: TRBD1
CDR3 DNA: TGTGCCACCAGCAGAGGGGGGACAGGGCCCAATCAGCCCCAGCATTTT
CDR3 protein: CATSRGGTGPNQPQHF

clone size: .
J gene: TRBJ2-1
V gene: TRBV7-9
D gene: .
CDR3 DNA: TGTGCCAGCAGCTCACTCTCGGGCCCGCGGCAGTTCTTC
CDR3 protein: CASSSLSGPRQFF

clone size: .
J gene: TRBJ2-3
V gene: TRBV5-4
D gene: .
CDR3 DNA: TGTGCCAGCAGCTTAATATACTCAGATACGCAGTATTTT
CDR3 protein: CASSLIYSDTQYF

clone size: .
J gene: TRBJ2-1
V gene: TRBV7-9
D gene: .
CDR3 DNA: TGTGCCAGCGCTGCCCAGGAGCAGTTCTTC
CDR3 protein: CASAAQEQFF

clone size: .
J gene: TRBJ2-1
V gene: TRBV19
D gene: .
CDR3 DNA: TGTGCCAGTAGCAAAGCCCGTTCGCCCTCCTACAATGAGCAGTTCTTC
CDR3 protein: CASSKARSPSYNEQFF

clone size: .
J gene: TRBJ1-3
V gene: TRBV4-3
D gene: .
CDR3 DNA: TGCGCCAGCAGCCAAGAAGTCAGTCCTGGAAACACCATATATTTT
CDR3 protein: CASSQEVSPGNTIYF

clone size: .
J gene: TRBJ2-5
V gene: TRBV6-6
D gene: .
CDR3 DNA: TGTGCCAGCAGTTACCCGGCCCGCGACCGGGAGACCCAGTACTTC
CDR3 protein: CASSYPARDRETQYF

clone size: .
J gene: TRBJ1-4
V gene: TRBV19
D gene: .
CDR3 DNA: TGTGCCAGTAGTATATCAAGGGGATCAGATGAAAAACTGTTTTTT
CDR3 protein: CASSISRGSDEKLFF

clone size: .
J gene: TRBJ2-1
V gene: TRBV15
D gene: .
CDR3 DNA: TGTGCCACCAGCAGAGAGCAAGCGGGGACAGGTAATGAGCAGTTCTTC
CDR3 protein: CATSREQAGTGNEQFF

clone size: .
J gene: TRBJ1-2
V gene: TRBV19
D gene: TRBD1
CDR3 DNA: TGTGCCAGTAGTCGACAGGGGACCGGTGGCTACACCTTC
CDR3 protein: CASSRQGTGGYTF

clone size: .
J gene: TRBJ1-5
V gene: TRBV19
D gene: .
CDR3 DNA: TGTGCCAGTAGTATCGGGGGCAGGGGTTGGGTTCAGCCCCAGCATTTT
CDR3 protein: CASSIGGRGWVQPQHF

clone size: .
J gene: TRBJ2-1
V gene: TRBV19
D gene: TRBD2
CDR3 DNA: TGTGCCAGTAGTAGGACTAGCGGGGGGCTCAACAATGAGCAGTTCTTC
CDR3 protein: CASSRTSGGLNNEQFF

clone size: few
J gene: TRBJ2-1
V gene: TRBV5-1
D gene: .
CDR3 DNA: TGCGCCAGCAGCTTAATAGGGGGTTCCTACAATGAGCAGTTCTTC
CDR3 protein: CASSLIGGSYNEQFF

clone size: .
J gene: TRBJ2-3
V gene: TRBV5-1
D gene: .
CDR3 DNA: TGCGCCAGCAGCTTGGCCTCTAGTTTCGGGGTTACGCAGTATTTT
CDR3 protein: CASSLASSFGVTQYF

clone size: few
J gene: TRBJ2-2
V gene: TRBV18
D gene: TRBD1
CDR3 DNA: TGTGCCAGCTCACCTGGGACAGCCACCACCGGGGAGCTGTTTTTT
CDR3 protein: CASSPGTATTGELFF

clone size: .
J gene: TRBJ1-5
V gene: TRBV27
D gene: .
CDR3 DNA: TGTGCCAGCAGTGTCCCATGGGGGGGCAATCAGCCCCAGCATTTT
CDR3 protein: CASSVPWGGNQPQHF

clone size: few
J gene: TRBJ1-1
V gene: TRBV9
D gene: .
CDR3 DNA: TGTGCCAGCAGCATCTCGGGGGCGGGGAACACTGAAGCTTTCTTT
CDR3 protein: CASSISGAGNTEAFF

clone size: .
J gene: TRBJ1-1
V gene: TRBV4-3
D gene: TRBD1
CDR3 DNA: TGCGCCAGCAGCCAAGTTCAGGGGGACACTGAAGCTTTCTTT
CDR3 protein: CASSQVQGDTEAFF

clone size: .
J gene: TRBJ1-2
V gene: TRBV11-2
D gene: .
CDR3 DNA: TGTGCCAGCAGCTTAGGGTTGCAGGGTGGCTACACCTTC
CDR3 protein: CASSLGLQGGYTF

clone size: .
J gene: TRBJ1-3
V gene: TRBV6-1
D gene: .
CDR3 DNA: TGTGCCAGCAGTGACGTACTCTCTGGAAACACCATATATTTT
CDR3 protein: CASSDVLSGNTIYF

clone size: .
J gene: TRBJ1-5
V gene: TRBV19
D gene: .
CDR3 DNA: TGTGCCAGTAGTGAGACGGATAGCAATCAGCCCCAGCATTTT
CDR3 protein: CASSETDSNQPQHF

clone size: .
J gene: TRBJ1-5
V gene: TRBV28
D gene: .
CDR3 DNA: TGTGCCAGCACCGACAGTGATCAGCCCCAGCATTTT
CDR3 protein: CASTDSDQPQHF

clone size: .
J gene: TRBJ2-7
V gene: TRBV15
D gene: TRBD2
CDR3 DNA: TGTGCCACCAGCAGACCCGGCGGGGCGGGAGATTCGTACGAGCAGTACTTC
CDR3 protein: CATSRPGGAGDSYEQYF

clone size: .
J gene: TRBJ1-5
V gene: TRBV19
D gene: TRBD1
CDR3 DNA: TGTGCCAGTCGACAGGGACATAGCGGTCAGCCCCAGCATTTT
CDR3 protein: CASRQGHSGQPQHF

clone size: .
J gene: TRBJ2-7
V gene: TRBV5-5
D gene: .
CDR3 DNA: TGTGCCAGCAGCTTGGGGGCGTCGAACTACGAGCAGTACTTC
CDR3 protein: CASSLGASNYEQYF

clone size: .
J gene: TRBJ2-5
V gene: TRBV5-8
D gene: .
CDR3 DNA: TGTGCCAGCAGCTTGTTGGGCTGGGGAAGGGAGACCCAGTACTTC
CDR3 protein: CASSLLGWGRETQYF

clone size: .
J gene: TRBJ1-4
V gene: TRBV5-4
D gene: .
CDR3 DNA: TGTGCCAGCAGCTTGGACAGGGTAAATGAAAAACTGTTTTTT
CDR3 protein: CASSLDRVNEKLFF

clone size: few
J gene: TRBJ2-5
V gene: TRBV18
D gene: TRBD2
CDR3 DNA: TGTGCCAGCTCCCCATCCCTGGGCGGGAGGAGCGAAGAGACCCAGTACTTC
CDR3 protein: CASSPSLGGRSEETQYF

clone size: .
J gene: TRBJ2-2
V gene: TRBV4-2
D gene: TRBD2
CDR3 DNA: TGTGCCAGCAGCCAAGATCTGCGCGGGGGGGCCGTTGGAGCCGACACCGGGGAGCTGTTTTTT
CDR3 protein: CASSQDLRGGAVGADTGELFF

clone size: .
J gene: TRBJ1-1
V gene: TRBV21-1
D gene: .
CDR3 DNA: TGTGCCAGCAGCAAAGAGGGGAAGAACACTGAAGCTTTCTTT
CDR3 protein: CASSKEGKNTEAFF

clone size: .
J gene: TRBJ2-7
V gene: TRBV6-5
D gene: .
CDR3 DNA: TGTGCCAGCAGTTACTCCAGGGAGTCGATCTACGAGCAGTACTTC
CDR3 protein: CASSYSRESIYEQYF

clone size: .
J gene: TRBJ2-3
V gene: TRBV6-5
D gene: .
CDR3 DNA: TGTGCCAGCAGCTCGTGGATGGTGGGGGCCGATACGCAGTATTTT
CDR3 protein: CASSSWMVGADTQYF

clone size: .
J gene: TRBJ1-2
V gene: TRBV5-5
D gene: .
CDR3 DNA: TGTGCCAGCAGCTTGGACCACACGCCCCTCAGCTATGGCTACACCTTC
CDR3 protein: CASSLDHTPLSYGYTF

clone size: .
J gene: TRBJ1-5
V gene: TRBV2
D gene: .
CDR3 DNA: TGTGCCAGCAGTGCGACCAGAAATAGCAATCAGCCCCAGCATTTT
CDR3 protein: CASSATRNSNQPQHF

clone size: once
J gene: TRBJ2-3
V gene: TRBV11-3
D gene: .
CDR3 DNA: TGTGCCAGCAGCCGGAGAAAGGGTAGCACAGATACGCAGTATTTT
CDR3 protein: CASSRRKGSTDTQYF

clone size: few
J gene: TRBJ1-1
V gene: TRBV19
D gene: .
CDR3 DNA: TGTGCCAGTAGTAGCGTTACTAACACTGAAGCTTTCTTT
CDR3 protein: CASSSVTNTEAFF

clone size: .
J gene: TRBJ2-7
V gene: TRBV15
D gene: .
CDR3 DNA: TGTGCCACCAGCAGAGGGGGGGATTCCTACGAGCAGTACTTC
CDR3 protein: CATSRGGDSYEQYF

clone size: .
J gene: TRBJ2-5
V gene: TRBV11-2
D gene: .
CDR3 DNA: TGTGCCAGCAGCTTTTTCGGGGGGCCTCAAGAGACCCAGTACTTC
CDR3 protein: CASSFFGGPQETQYF

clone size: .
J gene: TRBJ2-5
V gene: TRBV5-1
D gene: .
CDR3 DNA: TGCGCCAGCAGGCGGGGTGGGGGCGTCCAAGAGACCCAGTACTTC
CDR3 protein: CASRRGGGVQETQYF

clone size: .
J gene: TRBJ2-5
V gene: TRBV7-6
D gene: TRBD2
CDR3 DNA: TGTGCCAGCAGCTTAGGCGGGGGGCACCAAGAGACCCAGTACTTC
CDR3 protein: CASSLGGGHQETQYF

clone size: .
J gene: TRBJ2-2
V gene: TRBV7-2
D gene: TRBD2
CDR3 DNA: TGTGCCAGCAGACGGACTAGCGGGAGTTTTGGCGGGGAGCTGTTTTTT
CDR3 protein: CASRRTSGSFGGELFF

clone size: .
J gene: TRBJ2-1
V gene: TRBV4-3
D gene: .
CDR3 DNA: TGCGCCAGCAGCCAATACTACAATGAGCAGTTCTTC
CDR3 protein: CASSQYYNEQFF

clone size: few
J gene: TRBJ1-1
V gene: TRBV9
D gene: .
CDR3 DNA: TGTGCCAGCAGCACAACAGATAACACTGAAGCTTTCTTT
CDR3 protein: CASSTTDNTEAFF

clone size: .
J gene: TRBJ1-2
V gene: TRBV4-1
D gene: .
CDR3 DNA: TGCGCCAGCAGCCAAGATCGGGGGCCGTACTATGGCTACACCTTC
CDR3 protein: CASSQDRGPYYGYTF

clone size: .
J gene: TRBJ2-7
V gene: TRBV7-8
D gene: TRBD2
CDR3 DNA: TGTGCCAGCAGCTTAGTCGGGGGGGCCGACGAGCAGTACTTC
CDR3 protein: CASSLVGGADEQYF

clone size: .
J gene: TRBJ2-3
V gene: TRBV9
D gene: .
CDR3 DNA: TGTGCCAGCAGCGTAGAGTTTTGGGGCACAGATACGCAGTATTTT
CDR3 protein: CASSVEFWGTDTQYF